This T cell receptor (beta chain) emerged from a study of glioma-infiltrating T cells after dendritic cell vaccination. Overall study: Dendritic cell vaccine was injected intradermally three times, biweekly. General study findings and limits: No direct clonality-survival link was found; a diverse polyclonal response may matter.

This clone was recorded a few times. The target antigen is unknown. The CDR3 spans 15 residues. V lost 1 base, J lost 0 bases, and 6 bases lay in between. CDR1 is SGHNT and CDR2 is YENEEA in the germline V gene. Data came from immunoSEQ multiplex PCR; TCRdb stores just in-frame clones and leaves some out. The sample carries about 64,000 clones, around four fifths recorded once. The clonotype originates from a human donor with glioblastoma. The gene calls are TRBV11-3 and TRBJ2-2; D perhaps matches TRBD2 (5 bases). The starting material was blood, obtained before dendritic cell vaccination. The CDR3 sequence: CASSLGGTNTGELFF. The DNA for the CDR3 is TGTGCCAGCAGCTTAGGAGGGACGAACACCGGGGAGCTGTTTTTT.